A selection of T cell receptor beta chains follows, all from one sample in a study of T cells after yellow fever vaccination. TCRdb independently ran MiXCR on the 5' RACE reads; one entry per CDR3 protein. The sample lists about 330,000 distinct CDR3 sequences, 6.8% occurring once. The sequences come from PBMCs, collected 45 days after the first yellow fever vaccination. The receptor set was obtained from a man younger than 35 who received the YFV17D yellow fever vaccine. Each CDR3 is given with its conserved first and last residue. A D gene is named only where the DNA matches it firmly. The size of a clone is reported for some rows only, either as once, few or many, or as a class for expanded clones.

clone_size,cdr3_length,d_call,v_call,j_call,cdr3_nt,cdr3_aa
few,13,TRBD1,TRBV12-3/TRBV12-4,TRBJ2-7,TGTGCCAGCACTACACAGGGGGCGGGGAGGCAGTACTTC,CASTTQGAGRQYF
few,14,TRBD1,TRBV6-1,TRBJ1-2,TGTGCCAGCAGTCCCCGGGACAGCTACTATGGCTACACCTTC,CASSPRDSYYGYTF
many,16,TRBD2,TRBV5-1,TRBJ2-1,TGCGCCAGCAGAGTGACTAGCGGGGGGGCGTACAATGAGCAGTTCTTC,CASRVTSGGAYNEQFF
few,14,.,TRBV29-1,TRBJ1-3,TGCAGCGTGGTCGGGTCGACCGTGGGAAACACCATATATTTT,CSVVGSTVGNTIYF
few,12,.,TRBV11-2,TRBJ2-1,TGTGCCAGCAGGCTTAGCAGTGATGAGCAGTTCTTC,CASRLSSDEQFF
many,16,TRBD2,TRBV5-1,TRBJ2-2,TGCGCCAGCAGCTTTATGACTAGCGCCAACACCGGGGAGCTGTTTTTT,CASSFMTSANTGELFF
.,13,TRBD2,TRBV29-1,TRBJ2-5,TGCAGCGTTCCAACTAGCGTCCAAGAGACCCAGTACTTC,CSVPTSVQETQYF
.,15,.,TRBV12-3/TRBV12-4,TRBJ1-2,TGTGCCAGCAGTTTAGGGGGGGGCCTTAACTATGGCTACACCTTC,CASSLGGGLNYGYTF
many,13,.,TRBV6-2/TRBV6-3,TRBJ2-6,TGTGCCAGCAGTGCCTCTGGGGCCAACGTCCTGACTTTC,CASSASGANVLTF
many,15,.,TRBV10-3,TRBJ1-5,TGTGCCATCAGTGAGCCGGGGGCGGACAATCAGCCCCAGCATTTT,CAISEPGADNQPQHF
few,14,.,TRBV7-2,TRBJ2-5,TGTGCCAGCAGCTTCTCGAGGGGGGGTGCTACCCAGTACTTC,CASSFSRGGATQYF
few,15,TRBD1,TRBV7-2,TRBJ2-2,TGTGCCAGCAGTCACGACAGGGGGTGGACCGGGGAGCTGTTTTTT,CASSHDRGWTGELFF
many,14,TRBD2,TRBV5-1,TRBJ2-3,TGCGCCAGCAGCTTGGGACTAGCGACAGATACGCAGTATTTT,CASSLGLATDTQYF
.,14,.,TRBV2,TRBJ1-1,TGTGCCAGCAGTGAGCAGGGCGCGGGCACTGAAGCTTTCTTT,CASSEQGAGTEAFF
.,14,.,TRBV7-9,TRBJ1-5,TGTGCCAGCAGCCCTTTGGGGGGAGGTCAGCCCCAGCATTTT,CASSPLGGGQPQHF
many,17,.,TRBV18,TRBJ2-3,TGTGCCAGCTCACCACACGTAGCAGGAGGGACCACAGATACGCAGTATTTT,CASSPHVAGGTTDTQYF
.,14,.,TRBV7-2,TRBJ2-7,TGTGCCAGCAGCCCGCAGACTAGTATACACGAGCAGTACTTC,CASSPQTSIHEQYF
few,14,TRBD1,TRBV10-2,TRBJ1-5,TGCGCCAGCGGAAATCTACAGGGGAATCAGCCCCAGCATTTT,CASGNLQGNQPQHF
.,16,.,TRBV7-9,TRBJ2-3,TGTGCCAGCAGCGTAAGCCCAGGCCAGTCTGCAGATACGCAGTATTTT,CASSVSPGQSADTQYF
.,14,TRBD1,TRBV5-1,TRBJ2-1,TGCGCCAGCAGCTGGGGGACAGGGGGCAATGAGCAGTTCTTC,CASSWGTGGNEQFF
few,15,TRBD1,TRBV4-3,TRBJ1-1,TGCGCCAGCAGCCCTACGACAGGGATATTCTCTGAAGCTTTCTTT,CASSPTTGIFSEAFF
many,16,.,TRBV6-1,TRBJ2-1,TGTGCCAGCAGAACCCCCAGAGGGGGCTCCTACAATGAGCAGTTCTTC,CASRTPRGGSYNEQFF
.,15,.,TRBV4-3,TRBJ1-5,TGCGCCAGCAGCCCCGGAAAGGCGGTCAATCAGCCCCAGCATTTT,CASSPGKAVNQPQHF
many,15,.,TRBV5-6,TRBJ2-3,TGTGCCAGCAGCCTCGGGACCGCAGGCACAGATACGCAGTATTTT,CASSLGTAGTDTQYF
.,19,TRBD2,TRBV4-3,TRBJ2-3,TGCGCCAGCAGCCAGACCCCGGGACTAGCGGGGGAAAACACAGATACGCAGTATTTT,CASSQTPGLAGENTDTQYF
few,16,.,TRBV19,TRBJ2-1,TGTGCCAGTAGTGGCTCTCTAGCCGGCTCCTACAATGAGCAGTTCTTC,CASSGSLAGSYNEQFF
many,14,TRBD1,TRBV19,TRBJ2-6,TGTGCCAGTGACAGGGACTCTGGGGCCAACGTCCTGACTTTC,CASDRDSGANVLTF
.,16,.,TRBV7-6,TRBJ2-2,TGTGCCAGCAGCTTAGGTCGTCAGGGTAGCACCGGGGAGCTGTTTTTT,CASSLGRQGSTGELFF
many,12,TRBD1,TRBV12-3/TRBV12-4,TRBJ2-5,TGTGCCAGCAGTAGGGGGCAGGAGGCCCAGTACTTC,CASSRGQEAQYF
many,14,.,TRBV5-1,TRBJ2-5,TGCGCCAGCAGCTATCGGGGGGCCGGGGGGACCCAGTACTTC,CASSYRGAGGTQYF
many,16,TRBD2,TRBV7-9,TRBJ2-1,TGTGCCAGCAGTCCCAAACTAGCGTCGTCCTACAATGAGCAGTTCTTC,CASSPKLASSYNEQFF
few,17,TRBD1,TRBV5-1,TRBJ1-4,TGCGCCAGCAGCTCAGGGACAGGGGCGACTTCTAATGAAAAACTGTTTTTT,CASSSGTGATSNEKLFF
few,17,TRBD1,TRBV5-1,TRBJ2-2,TGCGCCAGCACCTCCTCGACCGGGACAGGGTTTGCCGGGGAGCTGTTTTTT,CASTSSTGTGFAGELFF
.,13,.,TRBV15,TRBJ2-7,TGTGCCACCAGCAGAGATTACGACGGCGAGCAGTACTTC,CATSRDYDGEQYF
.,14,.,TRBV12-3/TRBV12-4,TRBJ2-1,TGTGCCAGCGGGGTTCCGGGGGCGGGGAATGAGCAGTTCTTC,CASGVPGAGNEQFF
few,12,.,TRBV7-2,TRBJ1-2,TGTGCCAGCAGCCCCGGCGATAAGGGCTACACCTTC,CASSPGDKGYTF
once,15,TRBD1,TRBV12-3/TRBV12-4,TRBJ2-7,TGTGCCAGCAGGCATCCGGGACAGGACATATACGAGCAGTACTTC,CASRHPGQDIYEQYF
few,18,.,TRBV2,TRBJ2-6,TGTGCCAGCAGTGAAGCAGGGTCAGGTAGCTCTGGGGCCAACGTCCTGACTTTC,CASSEAGSGSSGANVLTF
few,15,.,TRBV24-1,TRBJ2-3,TGTGCCACCGCCCCGACCCAGCCCGACACAGATACGCAGTATTTT,CATAPTQPDTDTQYF
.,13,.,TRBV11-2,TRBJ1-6,TGTGCCAGCAGCTTAACGCGGGATTCACCCCTCCACTTT,CASSLTRDSPLHF
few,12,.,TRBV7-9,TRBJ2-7,TGTGCCAGCAGCTTAAAAGGCCACGAGCAGTACTTC,CASSLKGHEQYF